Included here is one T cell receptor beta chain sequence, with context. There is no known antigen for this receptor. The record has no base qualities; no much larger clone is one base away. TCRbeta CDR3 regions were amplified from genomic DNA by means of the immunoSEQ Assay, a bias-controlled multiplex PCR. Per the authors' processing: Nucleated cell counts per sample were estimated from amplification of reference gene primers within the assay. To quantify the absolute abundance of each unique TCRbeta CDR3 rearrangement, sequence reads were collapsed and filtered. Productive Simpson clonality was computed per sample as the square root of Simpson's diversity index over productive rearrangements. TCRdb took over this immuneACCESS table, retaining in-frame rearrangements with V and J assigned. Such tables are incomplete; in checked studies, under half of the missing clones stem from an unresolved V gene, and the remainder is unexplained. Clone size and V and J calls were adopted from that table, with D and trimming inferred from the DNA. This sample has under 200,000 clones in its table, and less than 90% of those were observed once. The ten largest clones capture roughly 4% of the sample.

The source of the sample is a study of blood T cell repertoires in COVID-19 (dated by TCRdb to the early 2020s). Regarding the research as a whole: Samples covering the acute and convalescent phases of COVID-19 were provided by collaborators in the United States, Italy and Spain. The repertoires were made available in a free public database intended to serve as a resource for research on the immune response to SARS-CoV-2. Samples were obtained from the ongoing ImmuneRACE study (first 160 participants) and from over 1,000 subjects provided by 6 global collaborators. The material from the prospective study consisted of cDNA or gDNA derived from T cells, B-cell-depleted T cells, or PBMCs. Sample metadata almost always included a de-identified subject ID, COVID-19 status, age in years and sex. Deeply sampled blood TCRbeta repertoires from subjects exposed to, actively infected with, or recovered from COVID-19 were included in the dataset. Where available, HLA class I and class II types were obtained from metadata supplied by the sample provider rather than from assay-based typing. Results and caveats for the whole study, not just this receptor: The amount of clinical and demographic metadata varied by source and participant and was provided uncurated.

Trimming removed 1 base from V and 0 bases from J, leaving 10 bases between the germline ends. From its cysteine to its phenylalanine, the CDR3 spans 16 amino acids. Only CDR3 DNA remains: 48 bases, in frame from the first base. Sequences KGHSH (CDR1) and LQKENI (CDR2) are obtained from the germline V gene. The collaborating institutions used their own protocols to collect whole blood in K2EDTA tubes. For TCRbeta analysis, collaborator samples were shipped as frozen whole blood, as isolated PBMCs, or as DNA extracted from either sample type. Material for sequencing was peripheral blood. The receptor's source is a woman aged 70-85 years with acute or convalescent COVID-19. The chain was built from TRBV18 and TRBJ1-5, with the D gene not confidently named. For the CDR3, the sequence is CASSPLADYSNQPQHF. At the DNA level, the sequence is TGTGCCAGCTCACCACTAGCTGATTATAGCAATCAGCCCCAGCATTTT.